This T cell receptor beta chain was sequenced for a study of response to subunit inactivated influenza vaccine. One entry per CDR3 protein results from TCRdb running MiXCR on the RT-PCR reads. The sample shows roughly 780,000 distinct CDR3 sequences, roughly 18% of them seen only once. The sample holds many counts of this clonotype. The antigen remains unidentified. This CDR3 is 14 amino acids long. The germline gives CDR1 DFQATT, CDR2 SNEGSKA (reference sequence). V trimming: 3 bases; J trimming: 7 bases; junction bases outside the gene matches: 7. Study conclusions and caveats: Authors suggested each seasonal flu vaccination may recruit only limited numbers of new T cells.

The material was PBMCs from blood, obtained around 5 days after vaccination. The chain employs TRBV20-1 and TRBJ2-1; 9 bases agree with TRBD2. The sequence was collected from a man aged 45-65 years who received an inactivated influenza vaccine. The CDR3: CSASGSGSLNEQFF. The CDR3 bases are TGCAGTGCTAGTGGTAGCGGGAGTCTTAATGAGCAGTTCTTC.